A single T cell receptor (beta chain) is shown here with its context. Per the original data handling: Researchers report that nucleated cell counts were estimated from reference gene primer amplification. Assay: immunoSEQ multiplex PCR; the TCRdb copy retains only in-frame clones and omits some. The DNA was the basis for D and trimming; V, J and clone size are from that table. This sample has hundreds of thousands of clones; roughly nine tenths occur once, and the top ten carry 2.2%. Germline values: CDR1 SGDLS, CDR2 YYNGEE. The V segment lost 4 bases and the J segment 5 bases; nucleotides outside the gene matches: 8. There are 15 residues in the CDR3. This record comes from a study of blood T cell repertoires in COVID-19. Study at large: COVID-19 samples from acute and convalescent phases originated in the United States, Italy and Spain.

The rearrangement links TRBV9 to TRBJ1-5, with TRBD1 matching 8 bases. This TCR derives from a woman aged 45-65 years who had recovered from COVID-19. The sample was peripheral blood. The CDR3 loop reads CASSLTGTGDQPQHF. In DNA, the CDR3 is TGTGCCAGCAGCTTGACCGGGACAGGCGATCAGCCCCAGCATTTT.